This record concerns one TCR beta chain sequence. The trim removed 3 bases at V and 2 bases at J, leaving 1 base unmatched. CDR1 and CDR2 from the germline V gene are LNHNV and YYDKDF (reference sequence). CDR3 size: 15 residues. This entry is derived from a study of blood T cell repertoires in COVID-19. Per the original methods: Amplifying reference gene primers gave estimates of nucleated cell counts. Method: immunoSEQ multiplex PCR; TCRdb's copy keeps in-frame clones and lacks some. For V, J and clone size, that table is used; D and trimming come from the DNA. The sample consists of tens of thousands of clones, more than 75% of them appearing once.

This clonotype was obtained from a man between 70 and 80 years old with acute or convalescent COVID-19. The V call is TRBV15, the J call TRBJ2-5; 12 positions agree with TRBD2. Sequences were obtained from peripheral blood. CDR3 loop: CATSRGLAGQETQYF. The CDR3 region has the DNA TGTGCCACCAGCAGGGGACTAGCGGGTCAAGAGACCCAGTACTTC.